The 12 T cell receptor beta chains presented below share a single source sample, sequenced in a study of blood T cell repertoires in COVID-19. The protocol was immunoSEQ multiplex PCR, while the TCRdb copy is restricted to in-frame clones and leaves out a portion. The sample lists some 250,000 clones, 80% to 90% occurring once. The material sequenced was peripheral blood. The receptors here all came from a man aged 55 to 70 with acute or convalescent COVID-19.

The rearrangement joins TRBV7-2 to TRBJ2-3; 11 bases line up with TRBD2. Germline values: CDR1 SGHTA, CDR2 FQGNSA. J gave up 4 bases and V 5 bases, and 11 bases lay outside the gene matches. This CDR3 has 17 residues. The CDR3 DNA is TGTGCCAGCAGCCAGCCAACTAGCGGGAGATTGGCAGATACGCAGTATTTT. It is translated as CASSQPTSGRLADTQYF. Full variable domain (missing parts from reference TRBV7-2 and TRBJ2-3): GAGVSQSPSNKVTEKGKDVELRCDPISGHTALYWYRQSLGQGLEFLIYFQGNSAPDKSGLPSDRFSAERTGGSVSTLTIQRTQQEDSAVYLCASSQPTSGRLADTQYFGPGTRLTVL.

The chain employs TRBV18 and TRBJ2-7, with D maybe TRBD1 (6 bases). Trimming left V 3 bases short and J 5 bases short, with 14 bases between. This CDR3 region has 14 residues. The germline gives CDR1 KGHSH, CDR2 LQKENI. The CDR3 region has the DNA TGTGCCAGCTCACCCAACAGGGTTGAGCACGAGCAGTACTTC. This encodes CASSPNRVEHEQYF. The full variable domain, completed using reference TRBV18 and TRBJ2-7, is NAGVMQNPRHLVRRRGQEARLRCSPMKGHSHVYWYRQLPEEGLKFMVYLQKENIIDESGMPKERFSAEFPKEGPSILRIQQVVRGDSAAYFCASSPNRVEHEQYFGPGTRLTVT.

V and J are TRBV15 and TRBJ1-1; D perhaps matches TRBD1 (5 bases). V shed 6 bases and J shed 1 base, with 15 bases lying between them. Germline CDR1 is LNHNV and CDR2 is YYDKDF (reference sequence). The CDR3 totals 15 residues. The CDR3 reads CATRPRGRQNTEAFF. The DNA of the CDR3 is TGTGCCACCAGGCCTAGGGGTCGTCAGAACACTGAAGCTTTCTTT.

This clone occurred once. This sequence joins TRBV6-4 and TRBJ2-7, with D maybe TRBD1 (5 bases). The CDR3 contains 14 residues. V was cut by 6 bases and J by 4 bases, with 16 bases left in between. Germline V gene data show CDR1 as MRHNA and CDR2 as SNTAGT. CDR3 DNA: TGTGCCAGCAGCCACAAAACAGGATTTTACGAGCAGTACTTC. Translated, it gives CASSHKTGFYEQYF.

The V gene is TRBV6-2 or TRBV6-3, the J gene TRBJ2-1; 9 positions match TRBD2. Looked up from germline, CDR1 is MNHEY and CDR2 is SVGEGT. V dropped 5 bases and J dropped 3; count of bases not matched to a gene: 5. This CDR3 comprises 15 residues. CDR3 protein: CASSRGLADYNEQFF. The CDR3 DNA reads TGTGCCAGCAGTCGGGGACTAGCAGACTACAATGAGCAGTTCTTC.

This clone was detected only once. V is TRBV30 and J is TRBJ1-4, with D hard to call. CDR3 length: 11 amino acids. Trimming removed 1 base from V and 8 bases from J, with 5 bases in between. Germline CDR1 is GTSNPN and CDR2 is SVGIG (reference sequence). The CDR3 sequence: CAWSAGEKLFF. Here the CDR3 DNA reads TGTGCCTGGAGTGCAGGCGAAAAACTGTTTTTT.

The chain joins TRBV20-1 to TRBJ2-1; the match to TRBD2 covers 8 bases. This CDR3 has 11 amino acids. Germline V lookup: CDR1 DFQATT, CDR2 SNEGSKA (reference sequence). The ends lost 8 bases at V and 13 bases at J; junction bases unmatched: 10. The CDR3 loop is CSILPGTSQFF. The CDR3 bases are TGCAGTATCCTCCCCGGGACTAGTCAGTTCTTC.

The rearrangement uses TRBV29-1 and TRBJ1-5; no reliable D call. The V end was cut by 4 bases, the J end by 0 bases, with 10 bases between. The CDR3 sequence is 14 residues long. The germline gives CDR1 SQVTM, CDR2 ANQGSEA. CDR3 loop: CSVAWAHSNQPQHF. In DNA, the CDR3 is TGCAGCGTTGCCTGGGCTCATAGCAATCAGCCCCAGCATTTT.

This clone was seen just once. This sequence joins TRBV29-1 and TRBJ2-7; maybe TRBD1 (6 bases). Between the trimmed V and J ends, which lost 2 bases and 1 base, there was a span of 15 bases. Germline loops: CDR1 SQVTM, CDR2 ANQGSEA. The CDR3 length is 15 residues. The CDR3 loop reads CSVELSGTSSYEQYF. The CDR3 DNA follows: TGCAGCGTTGAACTCTCCGGGACATCATCCTACGAGCAGTACTTC.

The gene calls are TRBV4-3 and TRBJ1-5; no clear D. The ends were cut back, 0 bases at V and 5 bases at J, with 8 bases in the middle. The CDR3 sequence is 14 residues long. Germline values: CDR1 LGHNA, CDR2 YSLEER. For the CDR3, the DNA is TGCGCCAGCAGCCAAGAACACGTTTATCAGCCCCAGCATTTT. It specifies CASSQEHVYQPQHF.

The CDR3 loop reads CASTPIGGGTSTDTQYF. The CDR3 DNA follows: TGCGCCAGCACCCCTATTGGGGGGGGTACCTCCACAGATACGCAGTATTTT. The chain couples TRBV5-1 to TRBJ2-3; 7 bases match TRBD2. V dropped 6 bases and J dropped 2; count of bases not matched to a gene: 15. The CDR3 contains 17 residues. CDR1 and CDR2 (germline): SGHRS, YFSETQ. The complete variable domain, with remaining parts taken from reference TRBV5-1 and TRBJ2-3, reads KAGVTQTPRYLIKTRGQQVTLSCSPISGHRSVSWYQQTPGQGLQFLFEYFSETQRNKGNFPGRFSGRQFSNSRSEMNVSTLELGDSALYLCASTPIGGGTSTDTQYFGPGTRLTVL.

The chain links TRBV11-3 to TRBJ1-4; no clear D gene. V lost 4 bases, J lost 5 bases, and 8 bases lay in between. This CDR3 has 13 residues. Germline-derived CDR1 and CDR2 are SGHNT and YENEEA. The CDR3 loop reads CASSWQANEKLFF. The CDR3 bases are TGTGCCAGCAGCTGGCAGGCGAATGAAAAACTGTTTTTT.